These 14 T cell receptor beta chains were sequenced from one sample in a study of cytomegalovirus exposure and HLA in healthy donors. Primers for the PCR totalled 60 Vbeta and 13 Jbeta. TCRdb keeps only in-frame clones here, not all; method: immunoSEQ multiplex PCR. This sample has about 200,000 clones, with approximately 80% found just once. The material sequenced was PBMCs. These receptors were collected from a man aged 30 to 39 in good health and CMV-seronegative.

The CDR3 is CASSRGQGAADTQYF. CDR3 in DNA: TGTGCCAGTAGTCGGGGACAGGGGGCGGCAGATACGCAGTATTTT. The chain joins TRBV19 to TRBJ2-3; 12 nucleotides agree with TRBD1. Germline V gives CDR1 LNHDA, CDR2 SQIVND (reference sequence). CDR3 length: 15 residues. Trimming removed 5 bases from V and 4 bases from J; junction bases left unmatched: 4.

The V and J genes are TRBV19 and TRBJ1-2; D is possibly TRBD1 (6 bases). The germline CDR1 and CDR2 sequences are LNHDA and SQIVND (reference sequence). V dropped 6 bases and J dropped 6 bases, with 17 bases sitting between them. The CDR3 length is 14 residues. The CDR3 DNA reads TGTGCCAGTAGACCCACAGGGATTGGGGATGGCTACACCTTC. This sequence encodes CASRPTGIGDGYTF.

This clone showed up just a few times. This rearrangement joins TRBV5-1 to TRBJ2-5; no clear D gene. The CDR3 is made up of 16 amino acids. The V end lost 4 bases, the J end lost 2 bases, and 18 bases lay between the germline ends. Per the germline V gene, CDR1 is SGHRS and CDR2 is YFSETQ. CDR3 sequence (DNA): TGCGCCAGCAGCCATGGATGGGCGACCGGACAAGAGACCCAGTACTTC. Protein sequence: CASSHGWATGQETQYF.

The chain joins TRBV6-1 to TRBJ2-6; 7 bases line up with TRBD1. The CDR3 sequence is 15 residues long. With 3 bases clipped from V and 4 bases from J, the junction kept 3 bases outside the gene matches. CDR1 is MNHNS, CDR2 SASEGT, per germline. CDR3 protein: CASSDRGSGANVLTF. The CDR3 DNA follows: TGTGCCAGCAGTGACAGGGGGTCCGGGGCCAACGTCCTGACTTTC.

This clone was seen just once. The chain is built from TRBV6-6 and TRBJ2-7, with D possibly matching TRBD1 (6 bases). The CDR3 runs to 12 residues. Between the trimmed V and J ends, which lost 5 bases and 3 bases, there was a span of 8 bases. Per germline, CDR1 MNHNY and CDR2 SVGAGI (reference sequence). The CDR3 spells CASSRQVYEQYF. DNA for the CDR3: TGTGCCAGCAGTCGACAGGTCTACGAGCAGTACTTC.

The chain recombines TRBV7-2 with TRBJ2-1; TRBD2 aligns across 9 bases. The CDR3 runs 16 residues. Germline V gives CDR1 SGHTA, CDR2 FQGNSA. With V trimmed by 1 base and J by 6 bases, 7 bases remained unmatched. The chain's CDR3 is CASSLGSLAGINEQFF. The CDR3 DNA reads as TGTGCCAGCAGCTTAGGGAGCCTAGCGGGGATCAATGAGCAGTTCTTC. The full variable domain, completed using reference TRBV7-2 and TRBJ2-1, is GAGVSQSPSNKVTEKGKDVELRCDPISGHTALYWYRQSLGQGLEFLIYFQGNSAPDKSGLPSDRFSAERTGGSVSTLTIQRTQQEDSAVYLCASSLGSLAGINEQFFGPGTRLTVL.

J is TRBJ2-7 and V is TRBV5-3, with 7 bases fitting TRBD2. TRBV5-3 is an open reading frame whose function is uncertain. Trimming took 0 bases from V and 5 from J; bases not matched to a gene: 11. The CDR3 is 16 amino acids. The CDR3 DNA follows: TGTGCCAGAAGCTTGGGGACTAGGACCTTCGGGGACGAGCAGTACTTC. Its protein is CARSLGTRTFGDEQYF.

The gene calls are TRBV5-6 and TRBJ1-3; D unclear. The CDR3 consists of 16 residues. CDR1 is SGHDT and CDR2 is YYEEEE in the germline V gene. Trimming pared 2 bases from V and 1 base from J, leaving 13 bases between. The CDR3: CASSFGQYLSGNTIYF. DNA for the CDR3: TGTGCCAGCAGCTTTGGCCAGTACCTTTCTGGAAACACCATATATTTT.

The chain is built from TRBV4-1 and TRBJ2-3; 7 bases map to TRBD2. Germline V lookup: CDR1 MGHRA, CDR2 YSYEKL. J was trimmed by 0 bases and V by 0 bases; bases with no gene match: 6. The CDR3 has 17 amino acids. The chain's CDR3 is CASSQDWGGTSTDTQYF. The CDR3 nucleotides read TGCGCCAGCAGCCAAGATTGGGGGGGGACTAGCACAGATACGCAGTATTTT.

The CDR3 protein is CASSGGGADTQYF. The CDR3 bases are TGTGCCAGCAGCGGAGGCGGGGCCGATACGCAGTATTTT. The chain is built from TRBV7-2 and TRBJ2-3, with TRBD2 as a possible D gene (6 bases). CDR3 size: 13 residues. V dropped 5 bases and J dropped 6 bases, with 12 bases sitting between them. Germline V lookup: CDR1 SGHTA, CDR2 FQGNSA.

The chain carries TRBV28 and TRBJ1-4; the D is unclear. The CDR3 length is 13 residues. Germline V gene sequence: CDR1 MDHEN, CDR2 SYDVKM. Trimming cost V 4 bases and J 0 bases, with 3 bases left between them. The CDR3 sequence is CASSSSTNEKLFF. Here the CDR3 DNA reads TGTGCCAGCAGTTCGTCAACTAATGAAAAACTGTTTTTT.

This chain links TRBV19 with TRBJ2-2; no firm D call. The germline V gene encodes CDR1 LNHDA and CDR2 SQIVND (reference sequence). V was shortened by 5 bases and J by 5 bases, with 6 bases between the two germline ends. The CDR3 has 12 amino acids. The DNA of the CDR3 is TGTGCCAGTAGTGTAGCTACCGGGGAGCTGTTTTTT. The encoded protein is CASSVATGELFF. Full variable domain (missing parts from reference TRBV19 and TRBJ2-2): DGGITQSPKYLFRKEGQNVTLSCEQNLNHDAMYWYRQDPGQGLRLIYYSQIVNDFQKGDIAEGYSVSREKKESFPLTVTSAQKNPTAFYLCASSVATGELFFGEGSRLTVL.

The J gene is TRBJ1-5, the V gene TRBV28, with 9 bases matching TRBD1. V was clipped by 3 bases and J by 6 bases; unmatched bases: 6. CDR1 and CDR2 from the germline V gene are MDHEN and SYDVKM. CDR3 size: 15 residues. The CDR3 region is CASSFGGTGTQPQHF. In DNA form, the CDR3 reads TGTGCCAGCAGTTTCGGGGGGACAGGGACTCAGCCCCAGCATTTT.

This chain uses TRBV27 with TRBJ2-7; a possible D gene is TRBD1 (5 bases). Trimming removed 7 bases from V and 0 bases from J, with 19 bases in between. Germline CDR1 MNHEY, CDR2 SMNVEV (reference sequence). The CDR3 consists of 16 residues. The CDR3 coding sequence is TGTGCCAGCACTCCAAGTCACAGGCATATCTCCTACGAGCAGTACTTC. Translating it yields CASTPSHRHISYEQYF.